This TCR beta chain was observed in a study of T-cell memory formation after mild COVID-19. Across the whole study: TCR clusters were mostly confined to one donor each.

Study conclusions and caveats: Clones that got smaller from day 15 to 85 had even CD4/CD8, while clones growing later tipped toward CD4+. Confirmation of SARS-CoV-2 specificity was lacking for second-wave clones peaking day 37. Among contracting clones, CD4+ were mainly CM/EM and CD8+ enriched in EMRA.

Each CDR3 protein gets one entry after TCRdb re-called the 5' RACE reads with MiXCR. Of 30,000 to 50,000 distinct CDR3 sequences listed, over 5% are singletons. This clonotype occurred many times. Its specificity is not known. Per the germline V gene, CDR1 is MNHEY and CDR2 is SVGAGI. The ends were cut back, 6 bases at V and 5 bases at J, with 12 bases in the middle. The CDR3 consists of 13 residues. The chain employs TRBV6-5 and TRBJ2-3; no clear D. Material for sequencing was PBMCs or a T cell subset sorted from them (not recorded which). This receptor was identified in an adult who had mild COVID-19 (a few samples of this study predate the infection). Cell type and time point are not known. In DNA form, the CDR3 reads TGTGCCAGCAGCCCCGATTATGGAGATACGCAGTATTTT. Its translation: CASSPDYGDTQYF.